This record covers a single T cell receptor (beta chain). What it binds is unknown. This may arise from a read error, as a much more abundant clone is one base away. Trimming cost V 1 base and J 4 bases, with 14 bases left between them. The CDR3 is 16 amino acids. The germline gives CDR1 LGHNA, CDR2 YSLEER. The data were obtained in a study of blood T cells in healthy people across ages. A second about 7 to 12 cycle PCR used barcoded and J-beta primers. TCRdb re-analysed the 5' RACE reads in MiXCR, keeping a single row per CDR3 protein. The top ten hold just under 25% of the sample, which has about 600,000 distinct CDR3 sequences, more than 45% seen once. Study-wide results and limits: A strong correlation was found between TCR beta diversity and the percentage of naive T cells.

Every sample had a minimum of 7 million PBMCs isolated. The V and J genes are TRBV4-3 and TRBJ2-1; TRBD1 might be the D (6 bases). The material sequenced was blood. The sequence was collected from a man older than 75 in good health. Written as DNA, the CDR3 is TGCGCCAGCAGCCAAGCTGACAGGCTACCATACAATGAGCAGTTCTTC. Translation gives CASSQADRLPYNEQFF.